Reported below is one T cell receptor (beta chain). In the study's own analysis: Amplification with reference gene primers provided the estimates of nucleated cell counts. Clones were read by immunoSEQ multiplex PCR, and TCRdb kept only the in-frame ones, dropping some. The V and J calls and clone size come from that table; D and trimming were worked out from the DNA. The top ten hold roughly 6% of the sample, which has some 200,000 clones, around 90% seen once. The data originate from a study of blood T cell repertoires in COVID-19. The overall study: Samples of COVID-19 (acute and convalescent) were obtained from the United States, Italy and Spain. From T cells, B-cell-depleted T cells, or PBMCs came the material, which was cDNA or gDNA.

The CDR3 totals 17 residues. Germline V CDR1 and CDR2: MDHEN, SYDVKM. The V gene end was trimmed by 4 bases and the J gene end by 2 bases; junction bases not matched to a gene: 10. The sequence was obtained from a man aged 40-50 years with active or convalescent COVID-19. Material for sequencing was peripheral blood. The rearrangement links TRBV28 to TRBJ2-3, with 9 nucleotides matching TRBD1. CDR3 coding DNA: TGTGCCAGCAGTTCTATCAGGACAGGGGCTCCCACAGATACGCAGTATTTT. Its protein product is CASSSIRTGAPTDTQYF. Using reference TRBV28 and TRBJ2-3 for the parts outside the CDR3, the full variable domain is DVKVTQSSRYLVKRTGEKVFLECVQDMDHENMFWYRQDPGLGLRLIYFSYDVKMKEKGDIPEGYSVSREKKERFSLILESASTNQTSMYLCASSSIRTGAPTDTQYFGPGTRLTVL.